This T cell receptor beta chain originates from a study of shared clonotypes between healthy human individuals (dated by TCRdb to the early 2020s). About the full investigation: The cohort included a few men and two women between 18 and 49 years of age. For each donor, CD4 naive and CD4 memory were each run on three plates, CD8 naive on two plates, and CD8 memory on one plate. To estimate repertoire size and how much clonotypes are shared between individuals, the study performed deep sequencing of blood TCR repertoires from a few healthy adults. To increase sequencing depth and limit assay-specific biases, TCR repertoire library preparation and sequencing were carried out by different laboratories using diverse techniques. Per donor, leukapheresis produced somewhere between about 0.8 and 9.5 billion PBMCs. General findings and caveats noted by the study authors: Estimated clonotype richness was generally larger for naive than for memory subsets. Even with the large sequencing depth, rarefaction of the sorted-subset datasets indicated that sequencing was incomplete. Based on pairwise subsampling, the degree of clonotype sharing among donors was expected to be affected by sequencing depth. Because the study included only a small number of donors, the genetic and exposure-history diversity represented was limited. Compared with non-shared clonotypes, clonotypes shared by all four sorted-subset donors had higher generation probabilities. Only blood was sampled, and tissue TCR repertoires likely differ from those in blood. About 5% of naive CD4, 3% to 4% of naive CD8, about 2.1% of memory CD4, and more than 0.35% of memory CD8 clonotypes were shared across several donors.

Relative to germline, V is 8 bases shorter and J is 0 bases shorter, with 14 bases between their ends. The germline V gene sets CDR1 to SNHLY and CDR2 to FYNNEI. The CDR3 starts with the cysteine, ends with the phenylalanine, and has 14 residues. CDR3 DNA is the only sequence kept; it has 42 bases, read in frame from the first base. Using the deep immunoSEQ assay, multiplex PCR amplified TCR CDR3 regions from genomic DNA. For each cell subset, the extracted genomic DNA was distributed evenly across all wells of several immunoSEQ 96-well plates, and each plate served as one replicate. For sorted subsets, 200 to 250 ng genomic DNA, equal to 30,000 to 35,000 T cell genomes, was loaded into each replicate PCR. Purified libraries were quantified with a Qubit 3.0 fluorometer, sized on a Bioanalyzer 2100, and re-quantified with the KAPA Library Quantification kit. A separate single-read 150-cycle Illumina NextSeq 550 flow cell was used to sequence each immunoSEQ 96-well plate. Concerning the study's data processing: The immunoSEQ output contained only junctional sequences without quality scores, so filtering could not match that applied to full-length reads. Sequences were annotated with PyIR, a Python wrapper for IgBLAST v1.9, and V/J genes and CDR3 were assigned using IMGT germline references. Reads were filtered out if the reads had weak V/J assignments (E-value above 1e-6), no CDR3, stop codons, out-of-frame junctions, or ambiguous translated residues. V3J clonotypes were defined by identical inferred V gene, J gene, and CDR3 amino acid sequence. To compute the percentage overlap between repertoires, the number of shared unique clonotypes was divided by the size of the smaller repertoire. Repertoire richness was assessed with RTK rarefaction, the Chao1 estimator, and Recon v2.1 estimates of unobserved clonotypes. Generation probabilities were computed with OLGA for all TCRbeta clonotypes obtained by the gDNA method from a handful of donors. The immuneACCESS repertoire file appears here via TCRdb, limited to in-frame rearrangements. These files lack a portion of the clones; in checked studies, under half of the deficit traces to unresolved V genes, and the cause of the others is not known. That table gives V, J and clone size, and the DNA gave D and trimming. Recorded for this sample are over 2,000,000 clones; just under 95% of them occurred a single time. More than 1.5% of the sample belongs to the ten largest clones.

CD8 naive samples consisted of CD45RO-negative cells that were positively selected for CCR7, yielding a CD45RA+CCR7+ population without TemRA cells. Healthy HIV-negative adults with no recently reported acute infections or vaccinations were included as donors. Every donor was a Caucasian adult residing in Nashville, Tennessee, USA. After blood collection by leukapheresis, PBMCs were isolated using Ficoll-Histopaque density gradient centrifugation and then cryopreserved in the vapor phase of liquid nitrogen. Analytical flow cytometry was used to check the purity and quantity of every magnetically sorted T cell population. Genomic DNA was isolated from every sorted fraction and measured by UV absorbance on a Nanodrop 2000c. On this clone itself: Its recognized antigen is unknown. No much larger clonotype is one base removed from it; base qualities were not supplied.

This chain joins TRBV2 to TRBJ2-7; TRBD2 could be the D gene, as 6 bases match. The clonotype comes from a young man in good health. Some clones in this sample may be carry-over from other donors' samples. The sequencing input was naive CD8+ T cells from PBMCs. The cell subset or site tag for this specimen amounts to: CD45RA+CCR7+. In nucleotide form, the sequence is TGTGCCAGCGGCCTTGGAGGGTTCTCCTACGAGCAGTACTTC. The translation is CASGLGGFSYEQYF.